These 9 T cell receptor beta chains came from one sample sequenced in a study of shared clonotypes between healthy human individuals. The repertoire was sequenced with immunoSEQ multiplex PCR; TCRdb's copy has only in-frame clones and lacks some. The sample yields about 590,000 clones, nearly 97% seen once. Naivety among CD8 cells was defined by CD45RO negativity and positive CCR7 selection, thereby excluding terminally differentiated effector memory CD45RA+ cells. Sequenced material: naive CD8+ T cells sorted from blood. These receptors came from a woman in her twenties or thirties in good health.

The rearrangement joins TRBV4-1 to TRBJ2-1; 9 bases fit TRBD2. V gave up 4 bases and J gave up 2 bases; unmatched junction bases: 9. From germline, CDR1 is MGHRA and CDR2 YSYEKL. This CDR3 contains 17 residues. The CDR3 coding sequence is TGCGCCAGCAGCCTCCGAGAGGCTAGCGGGGCCTACAATGAGCAGTTCTTC. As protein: CASSLREASGAYNEQFF.

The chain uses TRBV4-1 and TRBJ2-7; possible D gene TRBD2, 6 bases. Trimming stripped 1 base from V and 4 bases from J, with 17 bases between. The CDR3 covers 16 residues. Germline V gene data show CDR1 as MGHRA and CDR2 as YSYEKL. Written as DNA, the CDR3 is TGCGCCAGCAGCCAAGTCACCCCTAGCGACTTATACGAGCAGTACTTC. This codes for CASSQVTPSDLYEQYF.

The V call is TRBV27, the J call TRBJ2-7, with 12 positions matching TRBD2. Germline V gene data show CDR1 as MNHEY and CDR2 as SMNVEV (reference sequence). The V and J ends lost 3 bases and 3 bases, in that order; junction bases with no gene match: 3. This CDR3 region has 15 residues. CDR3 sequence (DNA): TGTGCCAGCAGTTTGGGACTAGCGGGTAACTACGAGCAGTACTTC. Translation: CASSLGLAGNYEQYF.

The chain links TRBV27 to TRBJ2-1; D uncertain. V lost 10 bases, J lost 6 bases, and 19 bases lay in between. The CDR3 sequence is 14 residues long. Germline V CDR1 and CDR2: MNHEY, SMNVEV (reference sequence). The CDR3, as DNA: TGTGCCACCGGTCCGACTGAAGGGATCAATGAGCAGTTCTTC. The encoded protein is CATGPTEGINEQFF.

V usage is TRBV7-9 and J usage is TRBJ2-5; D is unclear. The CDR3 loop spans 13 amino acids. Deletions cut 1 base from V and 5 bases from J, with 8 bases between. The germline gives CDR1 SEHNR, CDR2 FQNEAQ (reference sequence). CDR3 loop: CASSLGRTETQYF. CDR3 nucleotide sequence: TGTGCCAGCAGCTTAGGTAGGACGGAGACCCAGTACTTC.

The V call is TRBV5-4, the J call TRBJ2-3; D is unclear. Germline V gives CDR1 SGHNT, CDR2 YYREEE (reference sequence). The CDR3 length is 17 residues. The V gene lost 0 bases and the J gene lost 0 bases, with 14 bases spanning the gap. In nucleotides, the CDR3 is TGTGCCAGCAGCTTGGAAGGCGGCTCCTCTAGCACAGATACGCAGTATTTT. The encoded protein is CASSLEGGSSSTDTQYF.

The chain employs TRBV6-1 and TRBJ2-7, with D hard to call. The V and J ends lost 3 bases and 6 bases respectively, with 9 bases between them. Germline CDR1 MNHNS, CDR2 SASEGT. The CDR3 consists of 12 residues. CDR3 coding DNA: TGTGCCAGCAGTGATGTGGTGCCCGAGCAGTACTTC. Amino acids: CASSDVVPEQYF.

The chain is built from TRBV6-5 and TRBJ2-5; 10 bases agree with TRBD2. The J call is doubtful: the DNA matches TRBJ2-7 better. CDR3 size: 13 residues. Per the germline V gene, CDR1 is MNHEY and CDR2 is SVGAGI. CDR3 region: CASSPGLAFEQYF. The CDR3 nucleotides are TGTGCCAGCAGCCCGGGACTAGCGTTCGAGCAGTACTTC.

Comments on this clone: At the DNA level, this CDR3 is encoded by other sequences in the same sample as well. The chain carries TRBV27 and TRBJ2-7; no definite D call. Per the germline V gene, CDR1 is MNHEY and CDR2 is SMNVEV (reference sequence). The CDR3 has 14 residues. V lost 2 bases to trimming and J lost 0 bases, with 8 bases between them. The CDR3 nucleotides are TGTGCCAGCAGTTTAAAAGGTAGCTCCTACGAGCAGTACTTC. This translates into CASSLKGSSYEQYF.